This is a list of T cell receptor beta chains from one sample in a study of blood T cells in healthy people across ages. TCRdb analysed the 5' RACE reads with MiXCR anew, one entry per CDR3 protein. The profile covers about 1.8 million distinct CDR3 sequences, with around half appearing a single time and 2.1% taken by the ten largest. The material sequenced was blood. The receptors derive from a woman in her forties in good health. Each CDR3 is given with its conserved first and last residue. Fields, in order: D gene, J gene, clone size, V gene, CDR3 protein, CDR3 DNA. D genes are given only for firm matches. Expanded clones are given a class, and other clones once, few, many or no size at all.

d_gene: TRBD2; j_gene: TRBJ2-1; abundance: few; v_gene: TRBV29-1; CDR3aa: CSVEGQPGGYNEQFF; CDR3nt: TGCAGCGTTGAAGGGCAACCGGGGGGATACAATGAGCAGTTCTTC
d_gene: TRBD2; j_gene: TRBJ2-3; abundance: few; v_gene: TRBV4-2; CDR3aa: CASSVDGLAGDTQYF; CDR3nt: TGTGCCAGCAGCGTCGATGGACTAGCAGGAGATACGCAGTATTTT
d_gene: .; j_gene: TRBJ2-3; abundance: few; v_gene: TRBV20-1; CDR3aa: CSALQPPADTQYF; CDR3nt: TGCAGTGCTCTGCAACCACCCGCAGATACGCAGTATTTT
d_gene: TRBD1; j_gene: TRBJ2-7; abundance: .; v_gene: TRBV20-1; CDR3aa: CSARPGTGDSYEQYF; CDR3nt: TGCAGTGCTAGACCCGGGACAGGCGACTCCTACGAGCAGTACTTC
d_gene: .; j_gene: TRBJ2-3; abundance: .; v_gene: TRBV28; CDR3aa: CASSSPQGVSRTDTQYF; CDR3nt: TGTGCCAGCAGTTCCCCACAGGGCGTAAGTCGCACAGATACGCAGTATTTT
d_gene: TRBD1; j_gene: TRBJ1-2; abundance: .; v_gene: TRBV10-3; CDR3aa: CSISAAGGYGYTF; CDR3nt: TGTTCCATCAGTGCGGCAGGGGGCTATGGCTACACCTTC
d_gene: .; j_gene: TRBJ2-1; abundance: .; v_gene: TRBV5-6; CDR3aa: CASSSDRAAYNEQFF; CDR3nt: TGTGCCAGCAGCTCGGATCGGGCGGCTTACAATGAGCAGTTCTTC
d_gene: .; j_gene: TRBJ1-5; abundance: few; v_gene: TRBV12-3/TRBV12-4; CDR3aa: CASRDNNQPQHF; CDR3nt: TGTGCCAGCCGGGACAACAATCAGCCCCAGCATTTT
d_gene: .; j_gene: TRBJ2-7; abundance: many; v_gene: TRBV7-2; CDR3aa: CASSAQTGSYEQYF; CDR3nt: TGTGCCAGCAGCGCCCAGACTGGTTCCTACGAGCAGTACTTC
d_gene: .; j_gene: TRBJ2-6; abundance: few; v_gene: TRBV11-1; CDR3aa: CASSFRQGGTGANVLTF; CDR3nt: TGTGCCAGCAGCTTCCGACAGGGAGGGACTGGGGCCAACGTCCTGACTTTC
d_gene: .; j_gene: TRBJ1-5; abundance: .; v_gene: TRBV4-3; CDR3aa: CASSQDGGIGPQHF; CDR3nt: TGCGCCAGCAGCCAAGACGGGGGGATCGGGCCCCAGCATTTT
d_gene: .; j_gene: TRBJ2-5; abundance: few; v_gene: TRBV7-2; CDR3aa: CASSLAGGPAQETQYF; CDR3nt: TGTGCCAGCAGCTTAGCCGGCGGTCCGGCCCAAGAGACCCAGTACTTC
d_gene: .; j_gene: TRBJ2-3; abundance: .; v_gene: TRBV6-5; CDR3aa: CASSRRRLGDTDTQYF; CDR3nt: TGTGCCAGCTCCCGACGTCGGCTAGGCGACACAGATACGCAGTATTTT
d_gene: .; j_gene: TRBJ2-1; abundance: .; v_gene: TRBV18; CDR3aa: CASSPRDPVNEQFF; CDR3nt: TGTGCCAGCTCACCCAGGGACCCTGTCAATGAGCAGTTCTTC